A selection of T cell receptor beta chains follows, all from one sample in a study of cytomegalovirus exposure and HLA in healthy donors. TCRdb's copy holds only in-frame clones and misses some; the assay was immunoSEQ multiplex PCR. The data show 100,000 to 120,000 clones, approximately 87% seen once. Sequenced: PBMCs. These receptors came from a woman in her 30s in good health and CMV-seropositive. The CDR3 runs from the conserved cysteine through the conserved F or W. Fields, in order: clone size, V gene, D gene, J gene, CDR3 length, CDR3 protein, CDR3 DNA. D genes are given only for firm matches. Expanded clones are given a class, and other clones once, few, many or no size at all.

.,TRBV4-3,.,TRBJ2-3,16,CASSQDLSPGGDTQYF,TGCGCCAGCAGCCAAGATCTTTCCCCAGGAGGAGATACGCAGTATTTT
.,TRBV6-6,.,TRBJ1-2,12,CASTFNQAGYTF,TGTGCCAGCACCTTCAACCAGGCTGGCTACACCTTC
.,TRBV4-3,TRBD2,TRBJ2-5,17,CASSQGVGGGAGETQYF,TGCGCCAGCAGCCAAGGGGTTGGCGGGGGGGCAGGTGAGACCCAGTACTTC
.,TRBV15,.,TRBJ1-2,14,CATSRKQGDYGYTF,TGTGCCACCAGCAGGAAACAGGGAGACTATGGCTACACCTTC
.,TRBV5-6,TRBD1,TRBJ2-3,14,CASSFGTGGDTQYF,TGTGCCAGCAGCTTCGGTACAGGGGGAGATACGCAGTATTTT
.,TRBV11-1,.,TRBJ1-3,14,CASSSGLFGNTIYF,TGTGCCAGCAGCTCGGGACTCTTTGGAAACACCATATATTTT
.,TRBV30,TRBD1,TRBJ2-2,15,CACNLRTGLTGELFF,TGTGCCTGCAACCTTCGGACAGGCTTGACCGGGGAGCTGTTTTTT
.,TRBV7-6,TRBD2,TRBJ2-5,14,CASSSEREQETQYF,TGTGCCAGCAGCTCTGAGCGGGAGCAAGAGACCCAGTACTTC
.,TRBV19,TRBD1,TRBJ2-7,13,CASSGQGGYEQYF,TGTGCCAGTTCGGGACAGGGAGGCTACGAGCAGTACTTC
.,TRBV7-3,TRBD2,TRBJ2-2,17,CASSFTGASGSTGELFF,TGTGCCAGCAGTTTTACTGGGGCTAGCGGAAGCACCGGGGAGCTGTTTTTT
.,TRBV7-3,TRBD2,TRBJ2-3,16,CASSLGDGGGPDTQYF,TGTGCCAGCAGCTTAGGCGACGGCGGGGGGCCAGATACGCAGTATTTT
.,TRBV6-5,.,TRBJ2-2,14,CASSRTENTGELFF,TGTGCCAGCAGTCGGACAGAGAACACCGGGGAGCTGTTTTTT
.,TRBV25-1,TRBD1,TRBJ2-7,14,CASRRQGAAHEQYF,TGTGCCAGCAGGAGACAGGGGGCGGCGCACGAGCAGTACTTC
.,TRBV2,.,TRBJ1-3,12,CASSEYGNTIYF,TGTGCCAGCAGTGAATATGGAAACACCATATATTTT
few,TRBV10-3,.,TRBJ2-7,13,CAIRDSYSYEQYF,TGTGCCATCAGGGACAGCTACTCCTACGAGCAGTACTTC
.,TRBV5-1,.,TRBJ1-1,16,CASSLGRAPGGTEAFF,TGCGCCAGCAGCTTGGGTAGGGCCCCCGGGGGCACTGAAGCTTTCTTT
once,TRBV27,TRBD1,TRBJ2-7,17,CASSRGQGGIIRYEQYF,TGTGCCAGCAGTAGAGGACAGGGTGGGATCATCCGTTACGAGCAGTACTTC
.,TRBV7-2,TRBD2,TRBJ2-1,13,CASSPRLANEQFF,TGTGCCAGCAGCCCGCGACTAGCCAATGAGCAGTTCTTC
.,TRBV20-1,.,TRBJ1-1,11,CSRGGNTEAFF,TGCAGTCGGGGGGGGAACACTGAAGCTTTCTTT
.,TRBV4-1,.,TRBJ1-1,15,CASSQEQGTNTEAFF,TGCGCCAGCAGCCAAGAGCAGGGCACGAACACTGAAGCTTTCTTT
.,TRBV19,.,TRBJ1-2,13,CASSIREGYGYTF,TGTGCCAGTAGTATCAGGGAAGGTTATGGCTACACCTTC
.,TRBV30,.,TRBJ2-1,16,CAWSVLRARAGNEQFF,TGTGCCTGGAGTGTATTGCGGGCCCGAGCTGGGAATGAGCAGTTCTTC
once,TRBV6-5,.,TRBJ1-6,13,CASSYSSRGPLHF,TGTGCCAGCAGTTACTCGAGTAGGGGTCCCCTCCACTTT
.,TRBV6-5,.,TRBJ2-3,12,CASSVGPDTQYF,TGTGCCAGCAGCGTTGGCCCAGATACGCAGTATTTT
.,TRBV11-2,.,TRBJ2-7,17,CASSTTTGQLLGYEQYF,TGTGCCAGCAGCACTACCACAGGACAGCTACTAGGTTACGAGCAGTACTTC
.,TRBV7-2,TRBD1,TRBJ1-3,14,CASRETGAGNTIYF,TGTGCCAGCAGGGAGACAGGGGCCGGAAACACCATATATTTT
.,TRBV29-1,TRBD1,TRBJ1-1,13,CSVEGTGGTEAFF,TGCAGCGTTGAGGGGACAGGGGGCACTGAAGCTTTCTTT
.,TRBV4-1,.,TRBJ2-7,16,CASSQDPRGSSYEQYF,TGCGCCAGCAGCCAAGATCCACGGGGTAGCTCCTACGAGCAGTACTTC
.,TRBV2,.,TRBJ2-5,13,CASRRKLSETQYF,TGTGCCAGCAGGAGGAAACTTTCAGAGACCCAGTACTTC
few,TRBV23-1,TRBD2,TRBJ2-7,13,CASRNAGEYEQYF,TGCGCCAGCAGGAATGCGGGGGAATACGAGCAGTACTTC
.,TRBV10-1,TRBD1,TRBJ2-7,13,CASSEVRGREQYF,TGCGCCAGCAGTGAGGTCAGGGGGCGCGAGCAGTACTTC
once,TRBV6-5,TRBD1,TRBJ1-3,13,CASRDRGGNTIYF,TGTGCCAGCCGGGACAGGGGAGGAAACACCATATATTTT
few,TRBV15,TRBD1,TRBJ2-5,15,CATSTGQGSVETQYF,TGTGCCACCAGCACGGGACAGGGGTCAGTGGAGACCCAGTACTTC
.,TRBV5-6,.,TRBJ2-5,15,CASSLGWARQETQYF,TGTGCCAGCAGCTTGGGTTGGGCTCGCCAAGAGACCCAGTACTTC
.,TRBV10-3,.,TRBJ2-1,15,CAIRDSGTPQNEQFF,TGTGCCATCAGGGACTCCGGGACACCGCAGAATGAGCAGTTCTTC
.,TRBV28,.,TRBJ2-6,18,CASSSLPSLNSGANVLTF,TGTGCCAGCAGTTCACTACCTTCCCTTAACTCTGGGGCCAACGTCCTGACTTTC
.,TRBV27,TRBD2,TRBJ2-2,17,CASSLGPGGPNTGELFF,TGTGCCAGCAGTTTGGGTCCGGGGGGACCGAACACCGGGGAGCTGTTTTTT
.,TRBV4-2,TRBD2,TRBJ2-2,18,CASSQLTSGGPVAGELFF,TGTGCCAGCAGCCAATTAACTAGCGGGGGGCCCGTGGCCGGGGAGCTGTTTTTT
.,TRBV13,TRBD2,TRBJ2-3,17,CASSPTGAGGPADTQYF,TGTGCCAGCAGCCCGACCGGGGCGGGGGGGCCGGCAGATACGCAGTATTTT
once,TRBV7-9,.,TRBJ1-2,16,CASSSNRDTNRDGYTF,TGTGCCAGCAGCTCAAACCGGGACACAAATCGCGATGGCTACACCTTC
.,TRBV9,.,TRBJ2-1,13,CASSVREENEQFF,TGTGCCAGCAGCGTCAGGGAGGAGAATGAGCAGTTCTTC